This T cell receptor beta chain was sequenced in a study of blood T cell repertoires in COVID-19. Produced via immunoSEQ multiplex PCR; TCRdb's table is partial and in-frame only. The sample shows under 130,000 clones, around 76% of them seen only once. This clone was seen more than once but under ten times. The V segment lost 6 bases and the J segment 5 bases; nucleotides outside the gene matches: 3. Per germline, CDR1 MNHEY and CDR2 SVGAGI. The CDR3 has 15 residues. The chain employs TRBV6-5 and TRBJ1-6, with 11 nucleotides matching TRBD1. The TCR sequence derives from a woman between 70 and 85 years old with acute or convalescent COVID-19. Sequencing was performed on peripheral blood. CDR3 DNA sequence: TGTGCCAGCAGCCGGACAGGGGGCGATAATTCACCCCTCCACTTT. It codes for CASSRTGGDNSPLHF.